These 32 T cell receptor beta chains were all obtained from the same sample, sequenced in a study of cytomegalovirus exposure and HLA in healthy donors. A multiplex PCR was run with 60 Vbeta primers and 13 Jbeta primers. Sequenced by immunoSEQ multiplex PCR; TCRdb stores in-frame clones only, minus some. The sample has some 41,000 clones; 60% to 70% are singletons. Sequenced input: PBMCs. These receptors all come from a man aged 40-49 years in good health and CMV-seronegative.

V is TRBV6-1 and J is TRBJ2-1; maybe TRBD1 (5 bases). Per the germline V gene, CDR1 is MNHNS and CDR2 is SASEGT. The CDR3 extends over 14 amino acids. V lost 3 bases and J lost 7, with 13 bases in between. CDR3 bases: TGTGCCAGCAGTGAGGGGCTAGAGAGGAATGAGCAGTTCTTC. Protein product: CASSEGLERNEQFF.

V gene TRBV30 combines with J gene TRBJ1-5; 10 nucleotides align to TRBD1. The CDR3 is made up of 16 amino acids. V lost 2 bases and J lost 6; bases outside the gene matches: 10. CDR1 and CDR2 from the germline V gene are GTSNPN and SVGIG (reference sequence). CDR3 sequence: CAWSLPGQGFGQPQHF. The DNA of the CDR3 is TGTGCCTGGAGTTTACCGGGACAGGGGTTCGGTCAGCCCCAGCATTTT.

The rearrangement uses TRBV30 and TRBJ2-7, with D perhaps matching TRBD1 (6 bases). The germline CDR1 and CDR2 sequences are GTSNPN and SVGIG (reference sequence). The V and J ends lost 4 bases and 6 bases respectively, with 16 bases between them. The CDR3 sequence is 13 residues long. The CDR3 loop reads CAWTNTGLGEQYF. Here the CDR3 DNA reads TGTGCCTGGACCAATACAGGGCTCGGCGAGCAGTACTTC.

The chain uses TRBV6-5 and TRBJ1-6; D unresolved. V was clipped by 4 bases and J by 7 bases, with 8 bases between them. The germline V gene encodes CDR1 MNHEY and CDR2 SVGAGI. The CDR3 runs 13 residues. In DNA, the CDR3 is TGTGCCAGCAGTTCTCCAGTCAATTCACCCCTCCACTTT. It translates to CASSSPVNSPLHF.

The rearrangement joins TRBV7-2 to TRBJ1-2; weak D call: TRBD1 (5 bases). Germline values: CDR1 SGHTA, CDR2 FQGNSA. The CDR3 spans 14 residues. V was shortened by 7 bases and J by 0 bases, with 12 bases between the two germline ends. This chain's CDR3 is CASTPRGSNYGYTF. The CDR3 DNA reads as TGTGCCAGCACCCCCCGGGGGTCTAACTATGGCTACACCTTC.

The chain has TRBV19 and TRBJ2-2; 8 nucleotides align to TRBD1. Unmatched junction bases numbered 2, after V lost 3 bases and J lost 5 bases. The germline gives CDR1 LNHDA, CDR2 SQIVND (reference sequence). This CDR3 has 14 amino acids. The CDR3 here is CASSIRGRTGELFF. For the CDR3, the DNA is TGTGCCAGTAGTATCAGGGGGCGGACCGGGGAGCTGTTTTTT.

The chain combines TRBV5-1 with TRBJ2-2; D possibly corresponds to TRBD1 (6 bases). This CDR3 region has 14 residues. V was clipped by 5 bases and J by 0 bases, with 8 bases between them. In germline, CDR1 is SGHRS, CDR2 YFSETQ. CDR3 protein: CASSDRTNTGELFF. CDR3 bases: TGCGCCAGCAGTGACAGGACGAACACCGGGGAGCTGTTTTTT.

This rearrangement joins TRBV11-2 to TRBJ2-5; 9 bases map to TRBD2. The ends lost 5 bases at V and 4 bases at J; junction bases unmatched: 14. The length of the CDR3 is 17 residues. CDR1 and CDR2 from the germline V gene are SGHAT and FQNNGV. CDR3 in DNA: TGTGCCAGCAGCCCTACGAGAGGTGGCGGGGGGGGAGAGACCCAGTACTTC. Protein product: CASSPTRGGGGGETQYF. The whole variable domain, remainder taken from reference TRBV11-2 and TRBJ2-5, is EAGVAQSPRYKIIEKRQSVAFWCNPISGHATLYWYQQILGQGPKLLIQFQNNGVVDDSQLPKDRFSAERLKGVDSTLKIQPAKLEDSAVYLCASSPTRGGGGGETQYFGPGTRLLVL.

The CDR3 DNA is TGTGCCATCCGAGCCGCGGACAATCAGCCCCAGCATTTT. Its translation: CAIRAADNQPQHF. This chain uses TRBV6-6 with TRBJ1-5; D is undetermined. The germline V and J ends were trimmed by 10 bases and 3 bases, with 13 bases remaining between them. Germline V gives CDR1 MNHNY, CDR2 SVGAGI (reference sequence). The CDR3 loop spans 13 amino acids.

In this sample, this clone turned up a few times. The chain joins TRBV2 to TRBJ1-5; possibly TRBD1 for D (6 bases). Germline V gene lookup returns CDR1 SNHLY and CDR2 FYNNEI. V lost 9 bases, J lost 7 bases, and 13 bases lay in between. The CDR3 runs to 12 residues. The chain's CDR3 is CASRDIGQPQHF. CDR3 DNA sequence: TGTGCCAGTCGGGACATCGGGCAGCCCCAGCATTTT.

This clone was found once. This chain links TRBV7-2 with TRBJ2-5; maybe TRBD1 (6 bases). The germline V gene has CDR1 SGHTA and CDR2 FQGNSA. Deletions cut 5 bases from V and 5 bases from J, with 15 bases between. This CDR3 is 14 amino acids long. The CDR3 nucleotides are TGTGCCAGCAGCATACAGGGAATTGGGGAGACCCAGTACTTC. As protein: CASSIQGIGETQYF. Looking up the rest from reference TRBV7-2 and TRBJ2-5 gives the full variable domain: GAGVSQSPSNKVTEKGKDVELRCDPISGHTALYWYRQSLGQGLEFLIYFQGNSAPDKSGLPSDRFSAERTGGSVSTLTIQRTQQEDSAVYLCASSIQGIGETQYFGPGTRLLVL.

The V and J genes are TRBV5-1 and TRBJ1-5, with 9 bases aligning to TRBD1. V lost 4 bases, J lost 4 bases, and 12 bases stayed unmatched. Germline lookup yields CDR1 SGHRS and CDR2 YFSETQ. The CDR3 runs to 17 residues. The CDR3 sequence is CASSPQPQDRGNQPQHF. CDR3 nucleotide sequence: TGCGCCAGCAGCCCGCAGCCGCAGGACAGGGGTAATCAGCCCCAGCATTTT.

This clone was seen more than once but under ten times. The chain is built from TRBV27 and TRBJ2-5; 7 bases align to TRBD2. The CDR3 runs to 14 residues. The trim removed 7 bases at V and 5 bases at J, leaving 10 bases unmatched. Germline assignment: CDR1 MNHEY and CDR2 SMNVEV (reference sequence). As DNA, the CDR3 is TGTGCCAGCAATACGGGGGGTCGCCGGGAGACCCAGTACTTC. This sequence encodes CASNTGGRRETQYF.

This clone has just a few counts. This chain joins TRBV29-1 and TRBJ2-3; a weak D match, TRBD2 (5 bases). Germline V gene sequence: CDR1 SQVTM, CDR2 ANQGSEA. Deletions cut 4 bases from V and 6 bases from J, with 14 bases between. The CDR3 covers 13 residues. The CDR3 here is CSVGVGGADTQYF. The CDR3 DNA follows: TGCAGCGTTGGGGTAGGAGGTGCGGATACGCAGTATTTT.

V is TRBV7-2 and J is TRBJ1-5; D is possibly TRBD1 (6 bases). V was trimmed by 5 bases and J by 4 bases, leaving 15 bases between them. The CDR3 sequence is 15 residues long. Germline CDR1 and CDR2: SGHTA and FQGNSA. The CDR3 here is CASSRDTASNQPQHF. The CDR3 DNA follows: TGTGCCAGCAGCCGGGACACAGCTTCTAATCAGCCCCAGCATTTT.

This chain joins TRBV4-3 and TRBJ2-2, with 14 bases aligning to TRBD2. CDR1 LGHNA and CDR2 YSLEER come from the germline V gene. CDR3 length: 17 residues. The J segment lost 7 bases and the V segment lost 1 base, leaving 5 bases of the junction unmatched. This CDR3 is CASSQGGLAGEVGELFF. CDR3 bases: TGCGCCAGCAGCCAAGGGGGACTAGCGGGGGAGGTCGGGGAGCTGTTTTTT.

The CDR3, as DNA: TGTGCCATCAACAGCGGGGGCGACAAAAACATTCAGTACTTC. Its translation is CAINSGGDKNIQYF. The chain couples TRBV10-3 to TRBJ2-4; TRBD2 matches 8 bases. CDR1 is ENHRY, CDR2 SYGVKD, per germline. Trimming took 7 bases from V and 3 from J; bases not matched to a gene: 5. The CDR3 has 14 amino acids.

The chain carries TRBV28 and TRBJ1-1; 10 nucleotides match TRBD1. V lost 4 bases, J lost 11 bases, and 1 base stayed unmatched. The CDR3 contains 11 residues. The germline CDR1 and CDR2 sequences are MDHEN and SYDVKM. The CDR3 is CASSSDRGAFF. In nucleotides, the CDR3 is TGTGCCAGCAGTTCGGACAGGGGGGCTTTCTTT.

This clone occurred once. V usage is TRBV2 and J usage is TRBJ1-2; D gene ambiguous. V was trimmed by 1 base and J by 8 bases, leaving 14 bases between them. The CDR3 has 14 amino acids. Germline loops: CDR1 SNHLY, CDR2 FYNNEI. CDR3 bases: TGTGCCAGCAGTGAAGGCCCTGGTGCGGAGGGCTACACCTTC. Translated: CASSEGPGAEGYTF.

J is TRBJ1-4 and V is TRBV19; TRBD1 aligns across 9 bases. J was trimmed by 7 bases and V by 7 bases; bases with no gene match: 7. This CDR3 has 14 residues. Per germline, CDR1 LNHDA and CDR2 SQIVND (reference sequence). The CDR3 DNA is TGTGCCAGTACAACAGGGGGCTTTCGTGAAAAACTGTTTTTT. Translating it yields CASTTGGFREKLFF.

A few counts support this clone. V is TRBV28 and J is TRBJ1-4; D not certain. Germline V CDR1 and CDR2: MDHEN, SYDVKM. Trimming removed 2 bases at V and 8 bases at J, with 6 bases between. The CDR3 loop spans 12 amino acids. The CDR3 DNA reads TGTGCCAGCAGTTTACCTAGCGAAAAACTGTTTTTT. Its translation: CASSLPSEKLFF. The full variable domain, completed using reference TRBV28 and TRBJ1-4, is DVKVTQSSRYLVKRTGEKVFLECVQDMDHENMFWYRQDPGLGLRLIYFSYDVKMKEKGDIPEGYSVSREKKERFSLILESASTNQTSMYLCASSLPSEKLFFGSGTQLSVL.

The V gene is TRBV6-5, the J gene TRBJ2-7; 7 positions match TRBD2. The CDR3 extends over 14 amino acids. Looked up from germline, CDR1 is MNHEY and CDR2 is SVGAGI. V trimming: 0 bases; J trimming: 4 bases; junction bases outside the gene matches: 3. The CDR3 region is CASSYSREGYEQYF. CDR3 coding DNA: TGTGCCAGCAGTTACTCGAGGGAGGGGTACGAGCAGTACTTC.

In DNA form, the CDR3 reads TGTGCCAGCAGTGAAGCGACAGGGACCTCTGGGGCCAACGTCCTGACTTTC. Protein sequence: CASSEATGTSGANVLTF. The chain links TRBV2 to TRBJ2-6; TRBD1 agrees at 7 bases. The CDR3 extends over 17 amino acids. The V gene's germline CDR1 is SNHLY and CDR2 FYNNEI. V gave up 0 bases and J gave up 0 bases; unmatched junction bases: 2.

V gene TRBV6-1 combines with J gene TRBJ1-2; D not resolved. This CDR3 has 14 residues. Germline V gene lookup returns CDR1 MNHNS and CDR2 SASEGT. V was cut by 8 bases and J by 0 bases, with 13 bases left in between. CDR3 in amino acids: CASERGITNYGYTF. The CDR3 DNA follows: TGTGCCAGCGAACGCGGAATTACTAACTATGGCTACACCTTC.

The CDR3, as DNA: TGTGCCAGCAGCAAAGGGCCGGACAGGGATAATTCACCCCTCCACTTT. It is translated as CASSKGPDRDNSPLHF. The genes are TRBV5-8 and TRBJ1-6; 8 bases agree with TRBD1. J was trimmed by 5 bases and V by 4 bases; bases with no gene match: 8. The germline CDR1 and CDR2 sequences are SGHTS and YDEGEE. This CDR3 contains 16 residues. Filled out from reference TRBV5-8 and TRBJ1-6, the complete variable domain reads EAGVTQSPTHLIKTRGQQATLRCSPISGHTSVYWYQQALGLGLQFLLWYDEGEERNRGNFPPRFSGRQFPNYSSELNVNALELEDSALYLCASSKGPDRDNSPLHFGNGTRLTVT.

V usage is TRBV7-8 and J usage is TRBJ2-7; 10 nucleotides line up with TRBD1. Germline V lookup: CDR1 SGHVS, CDR2 FQNEAQ. V was pared by 3 bases and J by 5 bases, with 10 bases of the junction left unmatched. CDR3 length: 16 amino acids. In DNA form, the CDR3 reads TGTGCCAGCAGCTTCCTTCCGGGACAGGGGTCCCACGAGCAGTACTTC. It encodes CASSFLPGQGSHEQYF.

This chain connects TRBV6-5 to TRBJ2-7; 7 bases are a match to TRBD1. The V segment lost 2 bases and the J segment 6 bases; nucleotides outside the gene matches: 4. The germline gives CDR1 MNHEY, CDR2 SVGAGI. The CDR3 sequence is 13 residues long. DNA for the CDR3: TGTGCCAGCAGTTACAGGGCAGGGGGCGAGCAGTACTTC. This sequence encodes CASSYRAGGEQYF.

The chain couples TRBV6-5 to TRBJ2-5; D is possibly TRBD1 (6 bases). CDR3 size: 15 residues. V shed 5 bases and J shed 5 bases, with 18 bases lying between them. Germline CDR1 MNHEY, CDR2 SVGAGI. CDR3 sequence: CASSPQISGAETQYF. CDR3 DNA sequence: TGTGCCAGCAGTCCTCAAATTTCAGGGGCCGAGACCCAGTACTTC.

The chain links TRBV19 to TRBJ1-1; 7 nucleotides agree with TRBD1. With 9 bases clipped from V and 0 bases from J, the junction kept 7 bases outside the gene matches. The CDR3 has 14 amino acids. Germline loops: CDR1 LNHDA, CDR2 SQIVND (reference sequence). Written as DNA, the CDR3 is TGTGCCAGCTCCGGGACAGATTTGAACACTGAAGCTTTCTTT. It encodes CASSGTDLNTEAFF.

The V and J genes are TRBV28 and TRBJ1-3, with no clear D. The V gene lost 6 bases and the J gene lost 0 bases, with 15 bases spanning the gap. This CDR3 is 16 amino acids long. Germline loops: CDR1 MDHEN, CDR2 SYDVKM. The CDR3 sequence: CASSHGGQNSGNTIYF. For the CDR3, the DNA is TGTGCCAGCAGCCATGGAGGCCAGAACTCTGGAAACACCATATATTTT.

A single count supports this clone. This chain links TRBV4-1 with TRBJ1-1; 8 positions agree with TRBD1. Per germline, CDR1 MGHRA and CDR2 YSYEKL. After removal of 4 bases from V and 1 base from J, the junction contained 5 bases not matched to a gene. The CDR3 extends over 15 amino acids. The CDR3 reads CASSPRQGSNTEAFF. CDR3 DNA: TGCGCCAGCAGCCCTCGACAGGGGTCGAACACTGAAGCTTTCTTT.

The chain uses TRBV7-2 and TRBJ1-1, with D perhaps TRBD1 (5 bases). The germline CDR1 and CDR2 sequences are SGHTA and FQGNSA. The CDR3 is made up of 14 amino acids. Trimming removed 2 bases from V and 6 bases from J, with 13 bases in between. The CDR3: CASSLMQGYSEAFF. The CDR3 DNA reads TGTGCCAGCAGCTTAATGCAGGGTTATTCTGAAGCTTTCTTT.